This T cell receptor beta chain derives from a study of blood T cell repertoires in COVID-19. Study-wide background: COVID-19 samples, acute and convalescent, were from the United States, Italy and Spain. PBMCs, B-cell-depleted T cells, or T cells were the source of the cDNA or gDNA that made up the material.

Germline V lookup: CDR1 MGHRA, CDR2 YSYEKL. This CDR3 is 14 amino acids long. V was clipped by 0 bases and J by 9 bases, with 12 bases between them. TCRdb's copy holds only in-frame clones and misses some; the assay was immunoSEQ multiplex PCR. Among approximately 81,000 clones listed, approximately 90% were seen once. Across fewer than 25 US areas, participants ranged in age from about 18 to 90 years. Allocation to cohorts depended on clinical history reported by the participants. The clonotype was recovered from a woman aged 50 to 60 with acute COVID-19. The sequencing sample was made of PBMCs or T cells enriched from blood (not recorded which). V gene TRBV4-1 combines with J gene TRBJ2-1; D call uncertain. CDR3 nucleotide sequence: TGCGCCAGCAGCCAAGAATGGAGCCTTGCTGAGCAGTTCTTC. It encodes CASSQEWSLAEQFF.